The TCR beta chain described here comes from a study of blood T cell repertoires in COVID-19. Whole-study context: COVID-19 samples collected from the United States, Italy and Spain covered acute and convalescent phases.

Methods used by the authors: The assay estimated nucleated cells by amplifying reference gene primers. Generated by immunoSEQ multiplex PCR, the TCRdb table keeps only in-frame clones and is missing some. The DNA gave D and trimming, while V, J and clone size come from that table. The table lists some 190,000 clones, 86% of them singletons. Those enrolled, adults aged about 18 to 89 years, came from under 25 US areas. Participant reports of clinical history set cohort assignment. Looked up from germline, CDR1 is KGHSH and CDR2 is LQKENI. This CDR3 comprises 14 residues. V lost 6 bases, J lost 3 bases, and 6 bases stayed unmatched.

The sequence was obtained from a man aged 40-55 years with acute COVID-19. The gene calls are TRBV18 and TRBJ2-5; 8 bases match TRBD1. The sequenced sample was PBMCs or T cells enriched from blood (not recorded which). The CDR3 spells CASSLLDREETQYF. The CDR3 DNA reads TGTGCCAGCTCGCTCTTGGACAGGGAAGAGACCCAGTACTTC. The whole variable domain, filled in from reference TRBV18 and TRBJ2-5, reads NAGVMQNPRHLVRRRGQEARLRCSPMKGHSHVYWYRQLPEEGLKFMVYLQKENIIDESGMPKERFSAEFPKEGPSILRIQQVVRGDSAAYFCASSLLDREETQYFGPGTRLLVL.